The sequence of this TCR beta chain was determined in a study of response to subunit inactivated influenza vaccine. TCRdb re-analysed the RT-PCR reads in MiXCR, keeping a single row per CDR3 protein. This table has about 570,000 distinct CDR3 sequences, about 11% appearing once. In its sample, this clonotype was seen a few times. The ends were cut back, 6 bases at V and 1 base at J, with 15 bases in the middle. The CDR3 length is 14 residues. The germline gives CDR1 DFQATT, CDR2 SNEGSKA (reference sequence). The same data also contributed to another study, on T cells expressing NK-cell markers. That report adds: It was by 5'RACE template switching with UMIs that TCR beta cDNA was made. TCR beta repertoires came from sorted CD3+CD56+NKG2C+, CD3+CD56+NKG2C- and CD3+CD56-NKG2C+ T cells. These clonotypes additionally ranked first within the CD3+CD56-NKG2C+ fraction of several donors.

V and J are TRBV20-1 and TRBJ1-1; a weak D match, TRBD1 (6 bases). Sequences were derived from PBMCs from blood, sampled on the day of vaccination. The TCR originated in a man aged 50-60 years who received an inactivated influenza vaccine. The CDR3 loop reads CSANPGHWNTEAFF. The DNA of the CDR3 is TGCAGTGCCAATCCGGGACATTGGAACACTGAAGCTTTCTTT.